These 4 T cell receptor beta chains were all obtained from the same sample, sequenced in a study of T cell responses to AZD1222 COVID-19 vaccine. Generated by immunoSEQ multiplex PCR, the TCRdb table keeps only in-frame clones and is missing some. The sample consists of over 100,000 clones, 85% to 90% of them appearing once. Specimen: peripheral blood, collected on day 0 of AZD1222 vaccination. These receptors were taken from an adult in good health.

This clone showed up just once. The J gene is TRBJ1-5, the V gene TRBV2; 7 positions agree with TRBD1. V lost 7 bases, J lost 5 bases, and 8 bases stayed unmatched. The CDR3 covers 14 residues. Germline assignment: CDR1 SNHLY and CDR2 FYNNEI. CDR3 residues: CASNRDRVDQPQHF. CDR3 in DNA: TGTGCCAGCAACCGCGACAGGGTGGATCAGCCCCAGCATTTT. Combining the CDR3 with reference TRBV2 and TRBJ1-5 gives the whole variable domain EPEVTQTPSHQVTQMGQEVILRCVPISNHLYFYWYRQILGQKVEFLVSFYNNEISEKSEIFDDQFSVERPDGSNFTLKIRSTKLEDSAMYFCASNRDRVDQPQHFGDGTRLSIL.

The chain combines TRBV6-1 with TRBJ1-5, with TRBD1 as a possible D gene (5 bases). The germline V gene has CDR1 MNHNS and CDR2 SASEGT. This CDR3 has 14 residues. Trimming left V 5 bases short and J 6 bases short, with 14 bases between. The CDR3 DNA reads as TGTGCCAGCAGTTTATACGGGGGAAGTCAGCCCCAGCATTTT. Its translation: CASSLYGGSQPQHF.

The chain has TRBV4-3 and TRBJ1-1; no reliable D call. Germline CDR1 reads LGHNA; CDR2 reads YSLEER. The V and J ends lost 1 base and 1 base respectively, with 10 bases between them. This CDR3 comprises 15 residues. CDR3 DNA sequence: TGCGCCAGCAGCCAAGGTCGACGGGGGAACACTGAAGCTTTCTTT. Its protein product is CASSQGRRGNTEAFF.

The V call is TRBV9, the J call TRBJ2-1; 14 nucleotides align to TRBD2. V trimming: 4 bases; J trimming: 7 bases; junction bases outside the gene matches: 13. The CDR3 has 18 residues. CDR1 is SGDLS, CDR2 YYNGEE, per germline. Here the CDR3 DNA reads TGTGCCAGCAGCCCGGGACTAGCGGGAGCCAGCTTTAATAATGAGCAGTTCTTC. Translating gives CASSPGLAGASFNNEQFF.